The present T cell receptor beta chain was sequenced within a study of graft-versus-host responses after intestinal transplantation. Study details: Anti-thymocyte globulin induction preceded roughly 3 years of tacrolimus and steroid maintenance in all recipients.

In germline, CDR1 is SGDLS, CDR2 YYNGEE. J gave up 3 bases and V 4 bases, and 9 bases lay outside the gene matches. The CDR3 has 15 amino acids. Assay used: immunoSEQ multiplex PCR; TCRdb lists only in-frame clones, some missing. The sample records around 24,000 clones, 82% being singletons. On this clone: Its antigen is as yet unknown.

The receptor's source is a human donor who was the organ donor for an intestinal transplant. Material: unstimulated CD8+ T cells sorted from spleen or lymph node cells, obtained before transplant. This rearrangement joins TRBV9 to TRBJ2-7, with 8 bases lining up with TRBD1. The CDR3 sequence is CASSPTTGAGYEQYF. For the CDR3, the DNA is TGTGCCAGCAGCCCAACGACAGGGGCGGGCTACGAGCAGTACTTC.